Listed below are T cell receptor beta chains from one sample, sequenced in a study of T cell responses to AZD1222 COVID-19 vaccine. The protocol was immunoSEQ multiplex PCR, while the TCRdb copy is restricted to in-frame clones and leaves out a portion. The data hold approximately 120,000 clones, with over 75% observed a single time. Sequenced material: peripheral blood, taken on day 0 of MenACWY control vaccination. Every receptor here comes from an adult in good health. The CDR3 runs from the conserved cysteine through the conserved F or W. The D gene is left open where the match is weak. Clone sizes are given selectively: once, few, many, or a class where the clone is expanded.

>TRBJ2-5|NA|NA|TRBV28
TGTGCCAGCAGTTTGGGGCAGTTCCAAGAGACCCAGTACTTC
CASSLGQFQETQYF
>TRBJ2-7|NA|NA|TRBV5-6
TGTGCCAGCAGCTTGGTACAGGGATACAACGAGCAGTACTTC
CASSLVQGYNEQYF
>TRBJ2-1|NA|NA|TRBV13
TGTGCCAGCAGCTTAGCTTCAGGGGCCAATGAGCAGTTCTTC
CASSLASGANEQFF
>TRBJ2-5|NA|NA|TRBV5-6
TGTGCCAGCAGCCAGGTACTCCAAGAGACCCAGTACTTC
CASSQVLQETQYF
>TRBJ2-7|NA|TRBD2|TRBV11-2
TGTGCCAGCAGCGACGGTGGGCGGGGGAGCTCCTACGAGCAGTACTTC
CASSDGGRGSSYEQYF
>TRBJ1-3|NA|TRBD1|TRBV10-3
TGTGCCATCACCGGGACAGCAGGAAACACCATATATTTT
CAITGTAGNTIYF
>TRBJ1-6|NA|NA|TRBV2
TGTGCCAGCAGCCCGGGCTCGTCTTATAATTCACCCCTCCACTTT
CASSPGSSYNSPLHF
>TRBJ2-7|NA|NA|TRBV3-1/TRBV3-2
TGTGCCAGCAGCCAACCCGGGACTCTCTCCTACGAGCAGTACTTC
CASSQPGTLSYEQYF
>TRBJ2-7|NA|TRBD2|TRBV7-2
TGTGCCAGCAGGTCCGACCTAGCGGGAGGGAACGAGCAGTACTTC
CASRSDLAGGNEQYF
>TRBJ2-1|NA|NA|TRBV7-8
TGTGCCAGCAGCTTAGTCGCAGGGAGCTTTTACAATGAGCAGTTCTTC
CASSLVAGSFYNEQFF
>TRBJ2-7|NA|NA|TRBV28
TGTGCCAGCAGGTCCGGGACACTCTACGAGCAGTACTTC
CASRSGTLYEQYF
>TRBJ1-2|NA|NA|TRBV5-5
TGTGCCAGCAGCTTGGAACTGGCGGAGCTGGGGGGCTACACCTTC
CASSLELAELGGYTF
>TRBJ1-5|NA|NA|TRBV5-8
TGTGCCAGCAGTTCGTCGGGGCGGAGCAATCAGCCCCAGCATTTT
CASSSSGRSNQPQHF
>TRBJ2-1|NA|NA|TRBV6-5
TGTGCCAGCAGCCGACAGATCCTGGTCAATGAGCAGTTCTTC
CASSRQILVNEQFF
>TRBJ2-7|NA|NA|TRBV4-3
TGCGCCAGCAGCCAAGATCGGGGACACCCCATTTACGAGCAGTACTTC
CASSQDRGHPIYEQYF
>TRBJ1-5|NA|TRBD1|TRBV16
TGTGCCAGCAGCCAATCGCGGACAGGGCAGCCCCAGCATTTT
CASSQSRTGQPQHF
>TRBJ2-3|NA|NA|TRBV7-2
TGTGCCAGCAGCTTGGGGCCCGGGCACACAGATACGCAGTATTTT
CASSLGPGHTDTQYF
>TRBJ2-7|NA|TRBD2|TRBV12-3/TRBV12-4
TGTGCCAGCACTCTTGGGCGGGGGGGCGAGCAGTACTTC
CASTLGRGGEQYF
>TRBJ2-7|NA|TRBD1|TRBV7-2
TGTGCCAGCAGCTTTTGGGACAGGGGAGGCGAGCAGTACTTC
CASSFWDRGGEQYF
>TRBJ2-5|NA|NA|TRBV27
TGTGCCAGCAGTTTGGCTCCGGTACGGAACAGCCGTCGAGAGACCCAGTACTTC
CASSLAPVRNSRRETQYF
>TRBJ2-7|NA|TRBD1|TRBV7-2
TGTGCCAGCAGCTTTAGGAGGTATGACAGGGGCTTCTACGAGCAGTACTTC
CASSFRRYDRGFYEQYF
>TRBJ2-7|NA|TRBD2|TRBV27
TGTGCCAGCAGTCTAGGGACTATCCCCTACGAGCAGTACTTC
CASSLGTIPYEQYF
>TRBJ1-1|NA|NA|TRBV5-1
TGCGCCAGCACCGTGTCCGGGGTGAACACTGAAGCTTTCTTT
CASTVSGVNTEAFF
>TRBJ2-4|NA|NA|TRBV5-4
TGTGCCAGCAGCTCCACATGGGGGGATGCAAACATTCAGTACTTC
CASSSTWGDANIQYF
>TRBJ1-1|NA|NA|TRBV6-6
TGTGCCAGCAGGGCCAGTTATGAAGCTTTCTTT
CASRASYEAFF
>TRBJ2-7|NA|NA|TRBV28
TGTGCCAGCAGTTCCCACCTGGCGGGAACGTACGAGCAGTACTTC
CASSSHLAGTYEQYF
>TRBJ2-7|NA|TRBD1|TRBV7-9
TGTGCCAGCAGCCCCAGGGGGCTCAACGAGCAGTACTTC
CASSPRGLNEQYF
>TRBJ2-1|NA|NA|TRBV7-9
TGTGCCAGCAGCTTAGAAGGGACGGCGCCCAATGAGCAGTTCTTC
CASSLEGTAPNEQFF
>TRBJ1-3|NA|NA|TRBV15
TGTGCCACCAGCAGAGAGACCAGGGGTAACACCATATATTTT
CATSRETRGNTIYF
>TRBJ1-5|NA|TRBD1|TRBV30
TGTGCCTGGACGCCAGGGGACAGGGGGTGGGAGCCCCAGCATTTT
CAWTPGDRGWEPQHF
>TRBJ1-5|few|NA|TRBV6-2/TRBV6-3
TGTGCCACCAGTCAAGGGCCGGATATCAATCAGCCCCAGCATTTT
CATSQGPDINQPQHF
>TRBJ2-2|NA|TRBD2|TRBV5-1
TGCGCCAGCAGCGACGGACTAGCCGGGGAGCTGTTTTTT
CASSDGLAGELFF
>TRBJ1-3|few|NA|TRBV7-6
TGTGCCAGCAGCCCACGCGCCCCATATCAGGGGAGGTCTGGAAACACCATATATTTT
CASSPRAPYQGRSGNTIYF
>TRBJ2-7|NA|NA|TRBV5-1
TGCGCCAGCAGCTCCTCACCGCAGGACCCAGAAGAGTACTTC
CASSSSPQDPEEYF
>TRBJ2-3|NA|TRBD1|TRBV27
TGTGCCAGCAGTCCCTGGGACAGGGGGACAGATACGCAGTATTTT
CASSPWDRGTDTQYF
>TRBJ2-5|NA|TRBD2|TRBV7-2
TGTGCCAGCAGCTTAGGATCTAGCGGGAAACAAGAGACCCAGTACTTC
CASSLGSSGKQETQYF
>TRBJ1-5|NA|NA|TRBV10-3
TGTGCCATCAGTGGTGAGGCGGGTAGCAATCAGCCCCAGCATTTT
CAISGEAGSNQPQHF
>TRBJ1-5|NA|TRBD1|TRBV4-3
TGCGCCAGCAGCCAAGGACAGGGGGTAGGAAGCAATCAGCCCCAGCATTTT
CASSQGQGVGSNQPQHF
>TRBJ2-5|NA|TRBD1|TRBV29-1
TGCAGCGTCGGACAGGGGAACAGAGAGACCCAGTACTTC
CSVGQGNRETQYF
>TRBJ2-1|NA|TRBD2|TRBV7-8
TGTGCCAGCAGCTTACCCGGGACTAGCGGGTCGAATGAGCAGTTCTTC
CASSLPGTSGSNEQFF
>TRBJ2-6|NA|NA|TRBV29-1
TGCAGCGCTGAGGGTCCCTCTGGGGCCAACGTCCTGACTTTC
CSAEGPSGANVLTF
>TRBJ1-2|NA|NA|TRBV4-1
TGCGCCAGCAGCCAAGAGGCGGCAGTTAAGGGCTATGGCTACACCTTC
CASSQEAAVKGYGYTF
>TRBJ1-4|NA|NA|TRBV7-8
TGTGCCAGCAGCTTAGTGGGTCCAGGGACTAATGAAAAACTGTTTTTT
CASSLVGPGTNEKLFF
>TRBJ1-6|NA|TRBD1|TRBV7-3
TGTGCCAGCAGCTTAGGGACAGCGAATTCACCCCTCCACTTT
CASSLGTANSPLHF
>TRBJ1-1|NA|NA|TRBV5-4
TGTGCCAGCAGCTTGGATAGTCGCCTTGAAGCTTTCTTT
CASSLDSRLEAFF
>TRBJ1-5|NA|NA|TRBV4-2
TGTGCCAGCAGCCAAGAGTTAGGGTTTAGCAATCAGCCCCAGCATTTT
CASSQELGFSNQPQHF
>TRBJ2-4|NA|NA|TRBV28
TGTGCCAGCGGAAGTACGCTAGCCAAAAACATTCAGTACTTC
CASGSTLAKNIQYF
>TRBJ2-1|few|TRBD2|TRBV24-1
TGTGCCACCGAAGGGAAGCGGGGGAGCTCCTACAATGAGCAGTTCTTC
CATEGKRGSSYNEQFF
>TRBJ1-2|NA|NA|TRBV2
TGTGCCAGCAGGAGGCAAATCTATGGCTACACCTTC
CASRRQIYGYTF
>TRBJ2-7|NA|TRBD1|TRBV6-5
TGTGCCAGCAGTCTGGACAGGGACCTAACCTACGAGCAGTACTTC
CASSLDRDLTYEQYF
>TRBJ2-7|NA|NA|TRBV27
TGTGCCAGCAGGGGTAGCGGCTCCTACGAGCAGTACTTC
CASRGSGSYEQYF
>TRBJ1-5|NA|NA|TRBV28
TGTGCCAGCAGTTTATTGGGACGGGGGCAGCCCCAGCATTTT
CASSLLGRGQPQHF
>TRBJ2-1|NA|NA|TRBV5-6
TGTGCCAGCAGCGCCGAGGGGTCGTCCTACAATGAGCAGTTCTTC
CASSAEGSSYNEQFF
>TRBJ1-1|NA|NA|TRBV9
TGTGCCAGCAGCCCCCTAACGTCCAACACTGAAGCTTTCTTT
CASSPLTSNTEAFF
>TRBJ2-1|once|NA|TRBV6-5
TGTGCCAGCAGTTACTTGGGTGAGCAGTTCTTC
CASSYLGEQFF